The 6 T cell receptor beta chains below come from one sample, sequenced in a study of T cell repertoires in cytomegalovirus infection. TCRdb analysed the reads with MiXCR anew, one entry per CDR3 protein. The table has around 770,000 distinct CDR3 sequences, about 27% seen once. What these receptors recognize is not known. The input for sequencing was cultured CD8+ T cells from PBMCs, taken from culture after CMV antigen stimulation. The origin of the receptors is a human donor in good health (CMV status not recorded). Some clones in this sample may be carry-over from other donors' samples.

This clonotype turned up a few times. A junction end diverges from the germline sequence, so it may reflect a read error. The V call is TRBV7-7, the J call TRBJ2-1, with 9 bases fitting TRBD2. The CDR3 consists of 15 residues. From germline, CDR1 is SSHAT and CDR2 FNYEAQ (reference sequence). Written as DNA, the CDR3 is TGTGCTAGCAGCTCCGGGACTAGCCTTCACAATGAGCAGTTCTTC. As protein: CASSSGTSLHNEQFF.

In this sample, this clonotype turned up a few times. The chain links TRBV19 to TRBJ2-2, with D uncertain. Germline CDR1 is LNHDA and CDR2 is SQIVND (reference sequence). V gave up 3 bases and J gave up 0 bases, with 5 bases separating them. The CDR3 sequence is 14 residues long. The CDR3 protein is CASSMKANTGELFF. The CDR3 coding sequence is TGTGCCAGTAGTATGAAAGCGAACACCGGGGAGCTGTTTTTT. Complete variable domain (other parts from reference TRBV19 and TRBJ2-2): DGGITQSPKYLFRKEGQNVTLSCEQNLNHDAMYWYRQDPGQGLRLIYYSQIVNDFQKGDIAEGYSVSREKKESFPLTVTSAQKNPTAFYLCASSMKANTGELFFGEGSRLTVL.

This clonotype was detected a few times. The rearrangement joins TRBV12-3 or TRBV12-4 to TRBJ2-1, with TRBD1 matching 8 bases. The J segment lost 0 bases and the V segment lost 7 bases, leaving 5 bases of the junction unmatched. CDR3 length: 15 amino acids. The CDR3 DNA reads TGTGCCAGCACCCTCACAGGGGGCTCCTACAATGAGCAGTTCTTC. It yields the protein CASTLTGGSYNEQFF.

This chain links TRBV27 with TRBJ1-2; 7 nucleotides agree with TRBD1. Germline assignment: CDR1 MNHEY and CDR2 SMNVEV (reference sequence). V gave up 1 base and J gave up 4 bases; unmatched junction bases: 6. The CDR3 totals 15 residues. The CDR3 loop reads CASSLLGTVAYGYTF. DNA for the CDR3: TGTGCCAGCAGTTTATTAGGGACAGTGGCCTATGGCTACACCTTC.

This clonotype was seen many times. The rearrangement uses TRBV7-6 and TRBJ1-1; 7 bases agree with TRBD1. After removal of 0 bases from V and 1 base from J, the junction contained 8 bases not matched to a gene. Germline CDR1 SGHVS, CDR2 FNYEAQ. The CDR3 consists of 17 residues. In nucleotides, the CDR3 is TGTGCCAGCAGCTTAGCGAGGTTTGACAGGGCGAACACTGAAGCTTTCTTT. Encoded protein: CASSLARFDRANTEAFF. The whole variable domain, remainder taken from reference TRBV7-6 and TRBJ1-1, is GAGVSQSPRYKVTKRGQDVALRCDPISGHVSLYWYRQALGQGPEFLTYFNYEAQQDKSGLPNDRFSAERPEGSISTLTIQRTEQRDSAMYRCASSLARFDRANTEAFFGQGTRLTVV.

The table lists this clonotype with many counts. The V and J genes are TRBV25-1 and TRBJ1-2; TRBD1 is a possible D gene (5 bases). Germline V gene lookup returns CDR1 MGHDK and CDR2 SYGVNS. The ends were cut back, 0 bases at V and 3 bases at J, with 11 bases in the middle. The CDR3 length is 15 residues. CDR3 sequence (DNA): TGTGCCAGCAGTGAATACGGGGCGCGGCACTATGGCTACACCTTC. Translation: CASSEYGARHYGYTF.